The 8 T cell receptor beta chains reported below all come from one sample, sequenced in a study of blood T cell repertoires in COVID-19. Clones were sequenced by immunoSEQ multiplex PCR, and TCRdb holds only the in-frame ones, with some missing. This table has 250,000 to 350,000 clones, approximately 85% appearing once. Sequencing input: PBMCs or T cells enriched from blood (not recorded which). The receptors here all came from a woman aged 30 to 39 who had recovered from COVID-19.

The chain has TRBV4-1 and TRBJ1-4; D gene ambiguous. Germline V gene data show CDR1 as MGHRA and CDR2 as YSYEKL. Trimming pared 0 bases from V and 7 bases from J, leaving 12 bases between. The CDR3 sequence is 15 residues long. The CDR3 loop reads CASSQEWREGEKLFF. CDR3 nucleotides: TGCGCCAGCAGCCAAGAGTGGAGAGAAGGTGAAAAACTGTTTTTT.

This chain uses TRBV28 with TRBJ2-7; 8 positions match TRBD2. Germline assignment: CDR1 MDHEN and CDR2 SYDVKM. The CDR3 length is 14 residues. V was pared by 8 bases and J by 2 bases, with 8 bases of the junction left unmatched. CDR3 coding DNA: TGTGCCAGCGGACGGGGGGGGGTACCCTACGAGCAGTACTTC. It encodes CASGRGGVPYEQYF.

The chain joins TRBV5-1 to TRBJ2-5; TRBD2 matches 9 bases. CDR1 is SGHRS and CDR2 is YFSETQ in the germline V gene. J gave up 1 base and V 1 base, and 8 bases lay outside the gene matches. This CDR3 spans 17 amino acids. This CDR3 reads CASSLISSGRVQETQYF. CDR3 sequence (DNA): TGCGCCAGCAGCTTGATCAGTAGCGGGAGAGTCCAAGAGACCCAGTACTTC.

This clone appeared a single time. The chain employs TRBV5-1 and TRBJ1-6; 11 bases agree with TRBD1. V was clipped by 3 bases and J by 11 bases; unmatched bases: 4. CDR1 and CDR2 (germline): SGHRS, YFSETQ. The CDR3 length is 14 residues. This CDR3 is CASSWGQGDTPLHF. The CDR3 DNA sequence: TGCGCCAGCAGCTGGGGACAGGGGGATACACCCCTCCACTTT.

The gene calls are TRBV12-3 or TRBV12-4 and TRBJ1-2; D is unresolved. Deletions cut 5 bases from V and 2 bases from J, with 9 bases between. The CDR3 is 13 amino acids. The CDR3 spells CASSVRVNYGYTF. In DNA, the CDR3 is TGTGCCAGCAGTGTCCGGGTGAACTATGGCTACACCTTC.

CDR3: CASREDRRTEAFF. The CDR3 DNA follows: TGTGCCAGCAGGGAGGACAGGCGCACTGAAGCTTTCTTT. This sequence joins TRBV27 and TRBJ1-1; 7 bases map to TRBD1. Germline trimming cut 6 bases from V and 4 bases from J; bases unmatched to any gene: 5. There are 13 residues in the CDR3. CDR1 and CDR2 from the germline V gene are MNHEY and SMNVEV (reference sequence).

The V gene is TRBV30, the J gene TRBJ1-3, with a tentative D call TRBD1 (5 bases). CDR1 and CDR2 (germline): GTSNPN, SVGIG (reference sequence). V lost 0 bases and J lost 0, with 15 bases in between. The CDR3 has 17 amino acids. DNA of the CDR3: TGTGCCTGGAGTGTTCTCGGGGGTGGCGGCTCTGGAAACACCATATATTTT. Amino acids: CAWSVLGGGGSGNTIYF.

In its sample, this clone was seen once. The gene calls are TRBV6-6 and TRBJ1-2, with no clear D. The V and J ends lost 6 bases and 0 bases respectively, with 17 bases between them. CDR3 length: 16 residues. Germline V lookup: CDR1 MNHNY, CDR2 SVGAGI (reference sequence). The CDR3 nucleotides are TGTGCCAGCAGATATTACGGACGGAGGACTAACTATGGCTACACCTTC. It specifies CASRYYGRRTNYGYTF.